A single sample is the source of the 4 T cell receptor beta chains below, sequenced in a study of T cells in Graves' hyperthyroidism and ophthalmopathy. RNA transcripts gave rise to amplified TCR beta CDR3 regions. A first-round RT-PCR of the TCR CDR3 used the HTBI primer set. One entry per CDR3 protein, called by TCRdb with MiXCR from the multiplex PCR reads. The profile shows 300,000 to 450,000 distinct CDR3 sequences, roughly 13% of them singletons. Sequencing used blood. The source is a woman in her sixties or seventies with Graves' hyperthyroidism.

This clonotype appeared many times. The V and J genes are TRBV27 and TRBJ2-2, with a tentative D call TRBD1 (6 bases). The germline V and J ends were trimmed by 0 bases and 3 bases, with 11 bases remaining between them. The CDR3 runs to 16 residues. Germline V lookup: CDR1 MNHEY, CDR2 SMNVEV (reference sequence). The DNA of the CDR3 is TGTGCCAGCAGTTTATCTTGGGGGCTGGACACCGGGGAGCTGTTTTTT. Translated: CASSLSWGLDTGELFF.

In DNA, the CDR3 is TGTGCCAGCAGTTATAGGGCGGGAGGGCCCTCTTTTGAGCAGTTCTTC. It translates to CASSYRAGGPSFEQFF. The chain carries TRBV6-5 and TRBJ2-1, with 9 positions matching TRBD2. The CDR3 totals 16 residues. CDR1 is MNHEY, CDR2 SVGAGI, per germline. The trim removed 3 bases at V and 9 bases at J, leaving 12 bases unmatched.

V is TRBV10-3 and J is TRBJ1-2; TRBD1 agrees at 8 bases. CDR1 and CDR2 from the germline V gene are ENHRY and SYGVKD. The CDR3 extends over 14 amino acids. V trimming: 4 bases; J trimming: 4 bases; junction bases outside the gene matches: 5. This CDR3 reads CAISVPGTGYGYTF. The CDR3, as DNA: TGTGCCATCAGTGTCCCCGGGACAGGCTATGGCTACACCTTC.

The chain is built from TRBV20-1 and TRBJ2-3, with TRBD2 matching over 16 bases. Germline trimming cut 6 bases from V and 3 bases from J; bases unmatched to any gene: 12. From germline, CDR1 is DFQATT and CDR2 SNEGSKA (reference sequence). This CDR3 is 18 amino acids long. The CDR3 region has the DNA TGCAGTGCATCCGGGACTAGCGGGAGGGCCCAGACTACAGATACGCAGTATTTT. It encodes CSASGTSGRAQTTDTQYF.